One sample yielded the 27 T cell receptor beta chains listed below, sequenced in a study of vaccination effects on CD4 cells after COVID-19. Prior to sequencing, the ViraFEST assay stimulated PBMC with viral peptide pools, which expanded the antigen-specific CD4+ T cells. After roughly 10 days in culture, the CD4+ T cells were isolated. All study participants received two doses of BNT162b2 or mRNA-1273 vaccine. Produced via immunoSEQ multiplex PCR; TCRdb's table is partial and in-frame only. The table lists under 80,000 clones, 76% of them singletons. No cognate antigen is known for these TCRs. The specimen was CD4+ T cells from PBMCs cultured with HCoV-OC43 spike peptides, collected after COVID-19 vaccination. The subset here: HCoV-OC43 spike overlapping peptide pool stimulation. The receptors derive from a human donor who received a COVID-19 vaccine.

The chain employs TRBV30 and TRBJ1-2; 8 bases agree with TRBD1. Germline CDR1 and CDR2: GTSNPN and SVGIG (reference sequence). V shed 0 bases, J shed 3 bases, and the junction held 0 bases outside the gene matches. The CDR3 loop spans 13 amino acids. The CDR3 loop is CAWSVQGDYGYTF. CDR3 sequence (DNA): TGTGCCTGGAGTGTACAGGGGGACTATGGCTACACCTTC.

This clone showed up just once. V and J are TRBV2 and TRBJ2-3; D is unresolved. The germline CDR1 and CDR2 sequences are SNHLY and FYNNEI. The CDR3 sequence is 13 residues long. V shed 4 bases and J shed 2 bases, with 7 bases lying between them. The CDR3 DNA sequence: TGTGCCAGCAGTGCGGGCGTCACAGATACGCAGTATTTT. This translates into CASSAGVTDTQYF.

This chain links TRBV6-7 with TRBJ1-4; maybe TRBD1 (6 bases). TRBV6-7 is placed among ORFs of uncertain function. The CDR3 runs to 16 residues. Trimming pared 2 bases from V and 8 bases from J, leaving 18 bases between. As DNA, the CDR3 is TGTGCCAGCAGTTACCCACAAAAGGGGGTTACCGAAAAACTGTTTTTT. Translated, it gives CASSYPQKGVTEKLFF.

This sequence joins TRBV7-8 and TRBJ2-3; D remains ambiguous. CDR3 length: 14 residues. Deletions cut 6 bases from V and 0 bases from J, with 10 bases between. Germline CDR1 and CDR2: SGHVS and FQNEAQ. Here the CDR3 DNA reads TGTGCCAGCAGGTGGGGAACGAGCACAGATACGCAGTATTTT. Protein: CASRWGTSTDTQYF.

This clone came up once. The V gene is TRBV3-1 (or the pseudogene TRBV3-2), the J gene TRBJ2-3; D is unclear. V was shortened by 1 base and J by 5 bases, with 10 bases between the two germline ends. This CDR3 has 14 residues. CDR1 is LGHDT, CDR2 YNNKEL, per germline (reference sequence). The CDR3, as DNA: TGTGCCAGCAGCCAAGTCGGAGTGGGAGATACGCAGTATTTT. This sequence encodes CASSQVGVGDTQYF.

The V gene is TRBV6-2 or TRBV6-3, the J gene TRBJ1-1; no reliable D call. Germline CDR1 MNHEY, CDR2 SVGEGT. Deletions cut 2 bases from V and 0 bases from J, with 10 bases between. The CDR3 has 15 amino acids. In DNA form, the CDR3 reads TGTGCCAGCAGTTACGCGCACATTATGAACACTGAAGCTTTCTTT. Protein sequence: CASSYAHIMNTEAFF.

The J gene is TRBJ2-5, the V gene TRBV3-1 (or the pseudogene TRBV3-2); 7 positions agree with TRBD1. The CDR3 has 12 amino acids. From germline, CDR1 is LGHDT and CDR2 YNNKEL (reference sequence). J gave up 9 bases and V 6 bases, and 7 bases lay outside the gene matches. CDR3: CASRNRQGPQYF. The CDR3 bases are TGTGCCAGCAGGAACCGACAGGGCCCCCAGTACTTC.

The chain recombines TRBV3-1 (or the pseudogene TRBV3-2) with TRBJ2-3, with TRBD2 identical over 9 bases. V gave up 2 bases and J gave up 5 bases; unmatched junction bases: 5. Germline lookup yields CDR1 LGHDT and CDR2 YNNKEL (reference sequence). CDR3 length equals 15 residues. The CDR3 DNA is TGTGCCAGCAGCCAATTCAGCGGGGGGCGAGATACGCAGTATTTT. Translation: CASSQFSGGRDTQYF.

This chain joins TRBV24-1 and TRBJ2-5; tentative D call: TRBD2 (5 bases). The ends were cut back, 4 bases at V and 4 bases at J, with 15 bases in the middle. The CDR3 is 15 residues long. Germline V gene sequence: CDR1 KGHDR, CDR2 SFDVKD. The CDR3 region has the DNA TGTGCCACCAGTGACAGAGTTTTAAGCGGAGAGACCCAGTACTTC. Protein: CATSDRVLSGETQYF.

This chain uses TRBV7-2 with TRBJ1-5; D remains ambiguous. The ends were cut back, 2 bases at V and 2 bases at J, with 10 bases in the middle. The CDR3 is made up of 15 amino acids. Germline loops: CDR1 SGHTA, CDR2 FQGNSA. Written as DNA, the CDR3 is TGTGCCAGCAGCTTATATGGGATTGGCAATCAGCCCCAGCATTTT. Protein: CASSLYGIGNQPQHF.

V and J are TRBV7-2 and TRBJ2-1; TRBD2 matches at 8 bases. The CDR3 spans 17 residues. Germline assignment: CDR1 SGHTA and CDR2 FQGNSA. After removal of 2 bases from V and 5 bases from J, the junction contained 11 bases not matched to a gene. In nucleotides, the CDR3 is TGTGCCAGCAGCTTAAGACGGTCGGGGGGGGGTGACAATGAGCAGTTCTTC. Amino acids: CASSLRRSGGGDNEQFF.

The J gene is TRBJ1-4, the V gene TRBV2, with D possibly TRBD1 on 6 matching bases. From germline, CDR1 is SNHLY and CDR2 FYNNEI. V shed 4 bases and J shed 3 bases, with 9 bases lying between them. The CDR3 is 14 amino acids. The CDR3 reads CASSAGASNEKLFF. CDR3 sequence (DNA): TGTGCCAGCAGTGCGGGGGCCTCTAATGAAAAACTGTTTTTT.

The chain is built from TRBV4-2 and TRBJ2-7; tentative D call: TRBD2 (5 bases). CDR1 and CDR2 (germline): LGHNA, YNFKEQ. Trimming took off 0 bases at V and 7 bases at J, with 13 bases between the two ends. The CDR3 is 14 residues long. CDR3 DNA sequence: TGTGCCAGCAGCCAAGATTCTTGGGCGGGTGAGCAGTACGTC. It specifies CASSQDSWAGEQYV.

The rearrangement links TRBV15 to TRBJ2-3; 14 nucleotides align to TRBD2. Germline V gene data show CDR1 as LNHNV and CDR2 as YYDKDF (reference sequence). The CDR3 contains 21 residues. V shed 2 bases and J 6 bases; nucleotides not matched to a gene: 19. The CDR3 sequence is CATSRPQKPGLAGDRPDTQYF. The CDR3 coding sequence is TGTGCCACCAGCAGACCCCAAAAGCCGGGACTAGCGGGGGACCGCCCCGATACGCAGTATTTT.

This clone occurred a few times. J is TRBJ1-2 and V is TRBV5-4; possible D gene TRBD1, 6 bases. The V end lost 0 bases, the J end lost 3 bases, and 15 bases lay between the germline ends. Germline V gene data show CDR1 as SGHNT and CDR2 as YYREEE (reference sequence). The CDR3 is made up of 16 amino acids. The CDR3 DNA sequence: TGTGCCAGCAGCTTGGTTCCTACAGGGATAGACTATGGCTACACCTTC. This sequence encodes CASSLVPTGIDYGYTF.

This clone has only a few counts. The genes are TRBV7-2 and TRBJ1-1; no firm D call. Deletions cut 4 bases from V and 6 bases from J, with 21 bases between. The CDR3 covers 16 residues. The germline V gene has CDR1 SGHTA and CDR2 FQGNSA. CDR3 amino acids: CASSYDPIGRFAEAFF. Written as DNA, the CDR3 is TGTGCCAGCAGCTACGACCCCATAGGGCGGTTCGCTGAAGCTTTCTTT.

CDR3 nucleotide sequence: TGTGCCAGCAGCCAGGGGCACAAGTCCTACGAGCAGTACGTC. Its translation is CASSQGHKSYEQYV. The rearrangement joins TRBV3-1 (or the pseudogene TRBV3-2) to TRBJ2-7, with D perhaps TRBD1 (5 bases). Germline CDR1 is LGHDT and CDR2 is YNNKEL (reference sequence). Trimming removed 3 bases at V and 1 base at J, with 10 bases between. This CDR3 is built from 14 residues.

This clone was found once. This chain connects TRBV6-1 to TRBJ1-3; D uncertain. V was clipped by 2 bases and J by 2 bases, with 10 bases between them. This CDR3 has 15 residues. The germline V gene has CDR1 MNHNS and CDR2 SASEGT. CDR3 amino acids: CASSERHGPGNTIYF. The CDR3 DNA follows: TGTGCCAGCAGTGAACGCCACGGCCCTGGAAACACCATATATTTT.

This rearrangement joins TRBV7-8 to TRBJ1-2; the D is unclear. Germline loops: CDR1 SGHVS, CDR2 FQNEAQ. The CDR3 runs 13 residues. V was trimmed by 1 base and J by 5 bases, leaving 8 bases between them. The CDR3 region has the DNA TGTGCCAGCAGCTTAGACAGAGAGTATGGCTACACCTTC. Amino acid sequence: CASSLDREYGYTF.

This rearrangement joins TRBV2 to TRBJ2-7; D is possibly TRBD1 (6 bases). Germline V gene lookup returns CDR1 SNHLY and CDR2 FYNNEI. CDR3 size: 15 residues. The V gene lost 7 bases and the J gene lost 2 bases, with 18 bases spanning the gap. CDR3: CASKLTGPLTYEQYV. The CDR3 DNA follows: TGTGCCAGCAAATTGACAGGTCCTCTTACCTACGAGCAGTACGTC.

CDR3: CASSVVGGLGETQYF. The CDR3 nucleotides read TGTGCCAGCAGCGTAGTTGGTGGGCTGGGAGAGACCCAGTACTTC. The rearrangement uses TRBV9 and TRBJ2-5, with no clear D. This CDR3 spans 15 amino acids. Germline V gives CDR1 SGDLS, CDR2 YYNGEE. The V end was cut by 0 bases, the J end by 4 bases, with 13 bases between.

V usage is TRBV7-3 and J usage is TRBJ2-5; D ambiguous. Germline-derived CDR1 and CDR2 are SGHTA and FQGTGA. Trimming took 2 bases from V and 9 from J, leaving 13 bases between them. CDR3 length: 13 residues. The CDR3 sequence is CASSLSPQFPQYF. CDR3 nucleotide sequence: TGTGCCAGCAGCTTATCCCCCCAGTTCCCCCAGTACTTC.

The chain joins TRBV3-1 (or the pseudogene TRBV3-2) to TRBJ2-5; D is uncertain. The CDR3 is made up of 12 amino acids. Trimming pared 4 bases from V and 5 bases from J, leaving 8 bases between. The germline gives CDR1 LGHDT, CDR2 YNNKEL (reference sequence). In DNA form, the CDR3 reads TGTGCCAGCAGCCCAACCTGGGAGACCCAGTACTTC. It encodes CASSPTWETQYF.

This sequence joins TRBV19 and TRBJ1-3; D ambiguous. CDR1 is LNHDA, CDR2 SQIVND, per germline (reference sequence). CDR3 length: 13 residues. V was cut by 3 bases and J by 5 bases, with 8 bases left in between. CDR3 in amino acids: CASSIYPRNTIYF. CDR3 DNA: TGTGCCAGTAGTATTTACCCGCGAAACACCATATATTTT. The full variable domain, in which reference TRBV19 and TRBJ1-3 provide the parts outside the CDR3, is DGGITQSPKYLFRKEGQNVTLSCEQNLNHDAMYWYRQDPGQGLRLIYYSQIVNDFQKGDIAEGYSVSREKKESFPLTVTSAQKNPTAFYLCASSIYPRNTIYFGEGSWLTVV.

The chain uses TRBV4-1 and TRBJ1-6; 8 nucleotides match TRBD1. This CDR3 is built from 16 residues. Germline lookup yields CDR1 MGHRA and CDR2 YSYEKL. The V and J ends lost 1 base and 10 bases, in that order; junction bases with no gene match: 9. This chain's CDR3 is CASSQGMDREDSPLHF. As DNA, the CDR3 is TGCGCCAGCAGCCAAGGGATGGACAGGGAGGACTCACCCCTCCACTTT.

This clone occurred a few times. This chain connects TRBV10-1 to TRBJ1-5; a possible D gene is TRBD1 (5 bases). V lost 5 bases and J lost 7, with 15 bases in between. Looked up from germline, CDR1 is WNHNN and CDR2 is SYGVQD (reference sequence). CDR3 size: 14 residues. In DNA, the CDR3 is TGCGCCAGCAGTACGGGGGGGTCACGACAGCCCCAGCATTTT. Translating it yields CASSTGGSRQPQHF.

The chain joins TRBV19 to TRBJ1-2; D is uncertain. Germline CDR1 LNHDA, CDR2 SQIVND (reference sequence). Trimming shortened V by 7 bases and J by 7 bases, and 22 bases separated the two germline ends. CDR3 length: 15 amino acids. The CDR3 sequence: CASTLRYGRGLGYTF. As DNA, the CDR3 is TGTGCCAGTACCCTACGCTACGGAAGAGGCCTTGGCTACACCTTC.